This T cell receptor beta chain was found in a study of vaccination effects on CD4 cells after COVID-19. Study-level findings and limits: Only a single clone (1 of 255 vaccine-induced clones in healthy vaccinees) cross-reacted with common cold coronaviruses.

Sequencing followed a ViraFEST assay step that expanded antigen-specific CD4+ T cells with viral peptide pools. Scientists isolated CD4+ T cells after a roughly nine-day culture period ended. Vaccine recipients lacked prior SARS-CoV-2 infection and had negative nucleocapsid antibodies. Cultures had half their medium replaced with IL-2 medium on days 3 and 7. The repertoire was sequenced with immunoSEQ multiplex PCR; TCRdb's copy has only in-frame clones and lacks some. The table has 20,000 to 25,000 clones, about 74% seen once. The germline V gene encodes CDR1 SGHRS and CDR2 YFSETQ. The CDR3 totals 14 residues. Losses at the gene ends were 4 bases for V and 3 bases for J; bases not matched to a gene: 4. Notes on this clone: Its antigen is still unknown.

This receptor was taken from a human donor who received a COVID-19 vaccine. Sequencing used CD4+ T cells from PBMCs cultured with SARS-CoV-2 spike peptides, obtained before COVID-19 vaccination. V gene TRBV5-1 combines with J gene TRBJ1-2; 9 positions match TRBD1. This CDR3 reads CASSGTGLDYGYTF. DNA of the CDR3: TGCGCCAGCAGCGGGACAGGGTTAGACTATGGCTACACCTTC.